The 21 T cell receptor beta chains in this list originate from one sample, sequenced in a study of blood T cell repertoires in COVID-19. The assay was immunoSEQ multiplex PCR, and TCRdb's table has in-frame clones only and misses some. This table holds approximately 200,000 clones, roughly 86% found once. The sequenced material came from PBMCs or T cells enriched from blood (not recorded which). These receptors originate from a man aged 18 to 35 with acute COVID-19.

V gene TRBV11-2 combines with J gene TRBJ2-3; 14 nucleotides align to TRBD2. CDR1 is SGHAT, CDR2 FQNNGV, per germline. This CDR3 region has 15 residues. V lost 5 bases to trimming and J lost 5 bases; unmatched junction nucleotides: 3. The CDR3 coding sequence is TGTGCCAGCAGCATCGGACTAGCGGGAGGAGATACGCAGTATTTT. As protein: CASSIGLAGGDTQYF.

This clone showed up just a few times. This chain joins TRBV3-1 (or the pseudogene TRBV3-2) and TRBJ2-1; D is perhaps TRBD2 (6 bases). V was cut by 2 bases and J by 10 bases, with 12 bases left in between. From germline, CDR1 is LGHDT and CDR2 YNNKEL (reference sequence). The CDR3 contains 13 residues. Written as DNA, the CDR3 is TGTGCCAGCAGCCAATTTAGCGGTCGGGAGCAGTTCTTC. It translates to CASSQFSGREQFF.

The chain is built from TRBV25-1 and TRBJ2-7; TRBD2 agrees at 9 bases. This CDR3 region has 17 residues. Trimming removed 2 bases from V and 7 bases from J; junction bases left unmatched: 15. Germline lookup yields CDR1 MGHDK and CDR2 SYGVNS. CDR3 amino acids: CASSEMGSSSGSGEQYF. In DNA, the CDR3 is TGTGCCAGCAGTGAAATGGGGTCGAGTAGCGGGAGCGGTGAGCAGTACTTC.

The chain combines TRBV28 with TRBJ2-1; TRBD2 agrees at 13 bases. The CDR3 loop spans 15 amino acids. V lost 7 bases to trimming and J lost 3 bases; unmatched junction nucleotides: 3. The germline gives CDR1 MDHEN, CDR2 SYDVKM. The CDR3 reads CASTRTSGGYNEQFF. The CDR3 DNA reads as TGTGCCAGCACCCGGACTAGCGGGGGCTACAATGAGCAGTTCTTC.

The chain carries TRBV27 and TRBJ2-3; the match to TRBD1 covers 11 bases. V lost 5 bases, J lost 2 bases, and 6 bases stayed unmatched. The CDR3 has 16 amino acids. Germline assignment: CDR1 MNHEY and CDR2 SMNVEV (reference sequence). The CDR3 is CASSQSDRGLTDTQYF. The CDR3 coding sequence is TGTGCCAGCAGTCAATCGGACAGGGGGCTCACAGATACGCAGTATTTT.

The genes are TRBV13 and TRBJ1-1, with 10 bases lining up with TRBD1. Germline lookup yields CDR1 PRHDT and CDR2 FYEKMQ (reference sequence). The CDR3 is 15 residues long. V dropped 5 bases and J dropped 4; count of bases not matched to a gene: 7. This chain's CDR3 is CASSTPGQGTTEAFF. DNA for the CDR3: TGTGCCAGCAGCACTCCGGGACAGGGGACCACTGAAGCTTTCTTT.

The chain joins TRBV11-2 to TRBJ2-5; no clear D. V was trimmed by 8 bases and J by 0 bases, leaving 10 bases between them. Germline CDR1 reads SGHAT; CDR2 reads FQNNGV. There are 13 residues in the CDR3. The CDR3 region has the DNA TGTGCCAGCTCCCTACCCGACCAAGAGACCCAGTACTTC. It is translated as CASSLPDQETQYF.

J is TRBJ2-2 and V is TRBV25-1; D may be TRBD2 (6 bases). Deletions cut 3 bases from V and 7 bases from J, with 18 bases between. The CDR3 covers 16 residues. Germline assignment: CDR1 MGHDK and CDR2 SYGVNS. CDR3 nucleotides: TGTGCCAGCAGTGATTGGAGCGGAGGGGCCGGCGGGGAGCTGTTTTTT. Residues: CASSDWSGGAGGELFF. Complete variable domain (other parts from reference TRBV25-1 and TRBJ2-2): EADIYQTPRYLVIGTGKKITLECSQTMGHDKMYWYQQDPGMELHLIHYSYGVNSTEKGDLSSESTVSRIRTEHFPLTLESARPSHTSQYLCASSDWSGGAGGELFFGEGSRLTVL.

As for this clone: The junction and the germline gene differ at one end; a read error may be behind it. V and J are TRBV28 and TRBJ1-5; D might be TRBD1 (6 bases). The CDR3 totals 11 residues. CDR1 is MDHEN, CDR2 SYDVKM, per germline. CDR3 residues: CASSLLDRFAF. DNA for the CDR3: TGTGCCAGCAGTTTATTAGACAGGTTCGCATTT.

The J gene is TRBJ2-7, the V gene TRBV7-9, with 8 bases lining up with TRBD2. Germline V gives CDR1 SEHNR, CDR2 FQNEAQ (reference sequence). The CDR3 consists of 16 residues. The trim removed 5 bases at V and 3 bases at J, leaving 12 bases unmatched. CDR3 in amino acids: CASSLHQGLAGYEQYF. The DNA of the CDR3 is TGTGCCAGCAGCCTACACCAAGGGCTAGCGGGCTACGAGCAGTACTTC.

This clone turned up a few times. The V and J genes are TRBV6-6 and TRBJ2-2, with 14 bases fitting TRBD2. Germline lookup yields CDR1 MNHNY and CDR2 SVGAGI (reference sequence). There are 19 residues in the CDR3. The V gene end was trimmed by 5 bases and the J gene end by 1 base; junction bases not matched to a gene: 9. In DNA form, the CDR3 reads TGTGCCAGCAGTCCATCCGGACTAGCGGGAGGACGGAACACCGGGGAGCTGTTTTTT. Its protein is CASSPSGLAGGRNTGELFF.

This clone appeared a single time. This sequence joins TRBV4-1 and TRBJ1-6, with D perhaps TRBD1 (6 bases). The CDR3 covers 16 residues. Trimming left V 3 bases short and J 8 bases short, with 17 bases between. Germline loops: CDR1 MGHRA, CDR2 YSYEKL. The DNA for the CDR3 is TGCGCCAGCAGCCACCTTACGGACAGTCGGGATTCACCCCTCCACTTT. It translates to CASSHLTDSRDSPLHF.

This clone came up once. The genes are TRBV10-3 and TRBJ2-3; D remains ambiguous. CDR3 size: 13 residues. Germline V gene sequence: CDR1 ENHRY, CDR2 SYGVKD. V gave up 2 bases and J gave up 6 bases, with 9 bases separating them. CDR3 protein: CAISEIETDTQYF. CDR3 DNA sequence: TGTGCCATCAGTGAGATAGAAACGGATACGCAGTATTTT.

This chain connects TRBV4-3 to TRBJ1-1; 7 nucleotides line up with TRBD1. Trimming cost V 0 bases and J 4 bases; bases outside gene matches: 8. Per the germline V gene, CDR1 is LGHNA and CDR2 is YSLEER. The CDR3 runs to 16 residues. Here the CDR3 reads CASSQDKTGVSTEAFF. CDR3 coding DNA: TGCGCCAGCAGCCAAGATAAAACAGGGGTGAGCACTGAAGCTTTCTTT.

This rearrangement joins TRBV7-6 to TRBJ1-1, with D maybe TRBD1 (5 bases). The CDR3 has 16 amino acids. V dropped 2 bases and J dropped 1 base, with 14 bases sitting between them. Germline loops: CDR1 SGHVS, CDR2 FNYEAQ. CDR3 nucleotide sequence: TGTGCCAGCAGCTTACGGGGGGAGCAGAAGAACACTGAAGCTTTCTTT. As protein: CASSLRGEQKNTEAFF. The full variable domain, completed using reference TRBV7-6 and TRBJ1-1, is GAGVSQSPRYKVTKRGQDVALRCDPISGHVSLYWYRQALGQGPEFLTYFNYEAQQDKSGLPNDRFSAERPEGSISTLTIQRTEQRDSAMYRCASSLRGEQKNTEAFFGQGTRLTVV.

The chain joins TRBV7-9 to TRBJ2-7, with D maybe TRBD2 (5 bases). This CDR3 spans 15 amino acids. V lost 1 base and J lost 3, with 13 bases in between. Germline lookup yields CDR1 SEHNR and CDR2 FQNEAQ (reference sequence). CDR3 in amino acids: CASSLVPGLGYEQYF. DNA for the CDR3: TGTGCCAGCAGCTTAGTACCGGGGTTGGGCTACGAGCAGTACTTC. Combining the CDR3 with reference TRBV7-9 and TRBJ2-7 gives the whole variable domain DTGVSQNPRHKITKRGQNVTFRCDPISEHNRLYWYRQTLGQGPEFLTYFQNEAQLEKSRLLSDRFSAERPKGSFSTLEIQRTEQGDSAMYLCASSLVPGLGYEQYFGPGTRLTVT.

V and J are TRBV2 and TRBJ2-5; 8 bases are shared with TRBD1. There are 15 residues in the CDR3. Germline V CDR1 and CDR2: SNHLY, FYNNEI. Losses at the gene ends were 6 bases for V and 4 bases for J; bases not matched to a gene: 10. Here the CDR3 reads CASSPLLGQGETQYF. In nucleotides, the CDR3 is TGTGCCAGCAGCCCCCTTCTAGGACAGGGAGAGACCCAGTACTTC. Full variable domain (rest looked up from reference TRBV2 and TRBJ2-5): EPEVTQTPSHQVTQMGQEVILRCVPISNHLYFYWYRQILGQKVEFLVSFYNNEISEKSEIFDDQFSVERPDGSNFTLKIRSTKLEDSAMYFCASSPLLGQGETQYFGPGTRLLVL.

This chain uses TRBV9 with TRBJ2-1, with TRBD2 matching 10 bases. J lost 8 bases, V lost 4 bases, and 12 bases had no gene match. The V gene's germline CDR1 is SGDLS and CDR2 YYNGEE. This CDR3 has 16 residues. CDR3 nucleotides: TGTGCCAGCAGCTATCAAGCGGGAGGGTCGAGGGATGAGCAGTTCTTC. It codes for CASSYQAGGSRDEQFF.

The CDR3 DNA reads as TGTGCCAGCAGTTACTCGCTACAGATCCAAGAGACCCAGTACTTC. It is translated as CASSYSLQIQETQYF. This chain uses TRBV6-5 with TRBJ2-5; D unclear. Germline V lookup: CDR1 MNHEY, CDR2 SVGAGI. Trimming removed 0 bases at V and 1 base at J, with 9 bases between. This CDR3 contains 15 residues.

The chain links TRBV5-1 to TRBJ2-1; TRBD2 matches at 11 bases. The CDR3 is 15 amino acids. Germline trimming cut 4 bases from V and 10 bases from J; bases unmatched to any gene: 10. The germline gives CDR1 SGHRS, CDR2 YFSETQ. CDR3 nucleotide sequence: TGCGCCAGCAGCCCCGGACTAGCGGGCGCCCAAGAGCAGTTCTTC. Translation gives CASSPGLAGAQEQFF.

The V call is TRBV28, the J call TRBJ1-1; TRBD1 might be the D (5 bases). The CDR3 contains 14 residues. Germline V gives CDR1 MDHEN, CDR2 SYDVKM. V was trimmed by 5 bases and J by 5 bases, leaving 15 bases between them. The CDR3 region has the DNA TGTGCCAGCAGTCGACAGCTTGTCTCGACTGAAGCTTTCTTT. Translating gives CASSRQLVSTEAFF.